Following are 2 T cell receptor beta chains from one sample sequenced in a study of cytomegalovirus exposure and HLA in healthy donors. PCR primers comprised 60 Vbeta and 13 Jbeta primers. Profiled with immunoSEQ multiplex PCR; TCRdb holds only in-frame clones, not every one. This sample's clone table lists some 120,000 clones. The sample consisted of PBMCs. The receptors derive from a man aged 18-30 years in good health and CMV-seronegative.

Concerning this clone: An end of the junction differs from the germline gene, which may be a read error. The rearrangement uses TRBV7-8 and TRBJ1-1; D is unresolved. Per the germline V gene, CDR1 is SGHVS and CDR2 is FQNEAQ. This CDR3 contains 15 residues. In DNA, the CDR3 is TGTGCCAGCATCTTAAAGAGGGCCCACCTTCCTGAAGCTTTCTTT. It encodes CASILKRAHLPEAFF.

This chain connects TRBV19 to TRBJ2-7; possibly TRBD2 for D (5 bases). The germline V gene encodes CDR1 LNHDA and CDR2 SQIVND (reference sequence). V was trimmed by 0 bases and J by 2 bases, leaving 14 bases between them. There are 16 residues in the CDR3. This chain's CDR3 is CASSIDLEAGTYEQYF. The DNA of the CDR3 is TGTGCCAGTAGTATAGATCTGGAGGCAGGAACCTACGAGCAGTACTTC.